The 28 T cell receptor beta chains given below trace back to one sample, sequenced in a study of blood T cell repertoires in COVID-19. Profiled with immunoSEQ multiplex PCR; TCRdb holds only in-frame clones, not every one. The sample lists about 140,000 clones; 81% were seen once. The sample taken for sequencing was peripheral blood. The source is an older woman with active or convalescent COVID-19.

V and J are TRBV7-9 and TRBJ1-5; 10 bases map to TRBD1. In germline, CDR1 is SEHNR, CDR2 FQNEAQ (reference sequence). Trimming cost V 8 bases and J 4 bases; bases outside gene matches: 8. CDR3 length: 15 residues. CDR3: CASSGQGDFNQPQHF. The CDR3 nucleotides are TGTGCCAGCTCCGGACAGGGGGACTTTAATCAGCCCCAGCATTTT.

The chain is built from TRBV15 and TRBJ1-2; 10 positions match TRBD1. The CDR3 consists of 18 residues. V shed 1 base and J 2 bases; nucleotides not matched to a gene: 10. Germline CDR1 and CDR2: LNHNV and YYDKDF (reference sequence). The CDR3 DNA sequence: TGTGCCACCAGCAGAGCTTGGACAGGGGGTCGCCTAAACTATGGCTACACCTTC. This encodes CATSRAWTGGRLNYGYTF.

This sequence joins TRBV5-6 and TRBJ2-1; the match to TRBD2 covers 7 bases. The CDR3 covers 11 residues. V dropped 2 bases and J dropped 10; count of bases not matched to a gene: 0. Germline-derived CDR1 and CDR2 are SGHDT and YYEEEE. The CDR3: CASSFGGEQFF. For the CDR3, the DNA is TGTGCCAGCAGCTTCGGGGGGGAGCAGTTCTTC.

Turning to this clone: Relative to the germline gene, one junction end is altered; a read error may explain this. This chain connects TRBV28 to TRBJ2-3; TRBD1 matches at 7 bases. Germline V gives CDR1 MDHEN, CDR2 SYDVKM. There are 11 residues in the CDR3. In DNA, the CDR3 is TGTGCCAGTAGAGGGACAGAAACGCAGTATTTT. Amino acid sequence: CASRGTETQYF.

This rearrangement joins TRBV28 to TRBJ1-2; 9 bases line up with TRBD1. The germline gives CDR1 MDHEN, CDR2 SYDVKM. CDR3 length equals 16 residues. V lost 6 bases to trimming and J lost 2 bases; unmatched junction nucleotides: 10. The CDR3 loop reads CASREHGTGLNYGYTF. In DNA form, the CDR3 reads TGTGCCAGCAGGGAGCACGGGACAGGGTTGAACTATGGCTACACCTTC.

The V and J genes are TRBV18 and TRBJ1-2; D is unclear. The CDR3 is made up of 16 amino acids. Trimming removed 6 bases at V and 0 bases at J, with 17 bases between. The V gene's germline CDR1 is KGHSH and CDR2 LQKENI. As DNA, the CDR3 is TGTGCCAGCTCCGCCGGTCAGACTCTTACTAACTATGGCTACACCTTC. Protein product: CASSAGQTLTNYGYTF.

CDR3 coding DNA: TGTGCCAGCAGCTTAGATCTTCGGTTGACCCAGTACTTC. It translates to CASSLDLRLTQYF. This sequence joins TRBV11-2 and TRBJ2-5; D remains ambiguous. This CDR3 is 13 amino acids long. Trimming took 0 bases from V and 7 from J, leaving 9 bases between them. Germline lookup yields CDR1 SGHAT and CDR2 FQNNGV.

The chain links TRBV2 to TRBJ1-6, with 7 bases aligning to TRBD1. The junction had 5 bases not matched to a gene; V was cut back by 2 bases and J by 10 bases. The CDR3 sequence is 14 residues long. Germline-derived CDR1 and CDR2 are SNHLY and FYNNEI. The CDR3 nucleotides read TGTGCCAGCAGTGAAAGACAGGGAAGGTCACCCCTCCACTTT. The encoded protein is CASSERQGRSPLHF.

V is TRBV27 and J is TRBJ1-1; weak D call: TRBD1 (5 bases). Per the germline V gene, CDR1 is MNHEY and CDR2 is SMNVEV (reference sequence). This CDR3 has 15 amino acids. The V end lost 2 bases, the J end lost 8 bases, and 18 bases lay between the germline ends. The CDR3 loop is CASSLGGGTTLEAFF. CDR3 nucleotide sequence: TGTGCCAGCAGTTTAGGGGGAGGGACGACCCTGGAAGCTTTCTTT.

The chain recombines TRBV24-1 with TRBJ1-5, with 8 bases fitting TRBD1. Germline trimming cut 1 base from V and 7 bases from J; bases unmatched to any gene: 5. Germline values: CDR1 KGHDR, CDR2 SFDVKD. CDR3 size: 15 residues. As DNA, the CDR3 is TGTGCCACCAGTGATTTTTTACAGGGGGAACAGCCCCAGCATTTT. Amino acids: CATSDFLQGEQPQHF.

This chain uses TRBV28 with TRBJ1-2, with a weak D call TRBD1 (5 bases). CDR1 is MDHEN, CDR2 SYDVKM, per germline. The V and J ends lost 2 bases and 4 bases respectively, with 11 bases between them. The CDR3 spans 14 residues. The CDR3 DNA reads as TGTGCCAGCAGTTTAGACCGACAGAGCTATGGCTACACCTTC. Translation: CASSLDRQSYGYTF.

The J gene is TRBJ1-2, the V gene TRBV27, with unresolved D. This CDR3 region has 17 residues. Germline-derived CDR1 and CDR2 are MNHEY and SMNVEV (reference sequence). V shed 1 base and J shed 2 bases, with 17 bases lying between them. The CDR3 nucleotides are TGTGCCAGCAGTTTATACTATTCCGGTACTTCGAACTATGGCTACACCTTC. Amino acid sequence: CASSLYYSGTSNYGYTF.

This clone was recorded once. The rearrangement links TRBV6-4 to TRBJ1-1; TRBD1 matches 8 bases. Germline CDR1 reads MRHNA; CDR2 reads SNTAGT. There are 16 residues in the CDR3. The trim removed 5 bases at V and 4 bases at J, leaving 12 bases unmatched. CDR3 bases: TGTGCCAGCAGTAGTCCGGGACAGGACAATAGCACTGAAGCTTTCTTT. Protein product: CASSSPGQDNSTEAFF.

J is TRBJ2-4 and V is TRBV29-1; weak D call: TRBD2 (5 bases). The germline V and J ends were trimmed by 6 bases and 0 bases, with 12 bases remaining between them. CDR1 SQVTM and CDR2 ANQGSEA come from the germline V gene. The CDR3 has 14 residues. In DNA, the CDR3 is TGCAGCGTCCACGGGAACCTAGCCAAAAACATTCAGTACTTC. This gives the protein CSVHGNLAKNIQYF.

The genes are TRBV5-6 and TRBJ1-2, with 8 bases identical to TRBD1. The CDR3 extends over 16 amino acids. V shed 2 bases and J 0 bases; nucleotides not matched to a gene: 6. CDR1 SGHDT and CDR2 YYEEEE come from the germline V gene. The CDR3 spells CASSLSGGRTNYGYTF. CDR3 sequence (DNA): TGTGCCAGCAGCTTATCAGGGGGCCGGACTAACTATGGCTACACCTTC.

V gene TRBV7-2 combines with J gene TRBJ2-3, with 15 bases matching TRBD2. Per the germline V gene, CDR1 is SGHTA and CDR2 is FQGNSA. CDR3 length: 16 amino acids. V lost 4 bases to trimming and J lost 6 bases; unmatched junction nucleotides: 5. The CDR3, as DNA: TGTGCCAGCAGCTCCGGACTAGCGGGGGGGGCGGATACGCAGTATTTT. Amino acid sequence: CASSSGLAGGADTQYF.

The V gene is TRBV24-1, the J gene TRBJ1-2; D is uncertain. CDR1 is KGHDR, CDR2 SFDVKD, per germline. V was shortened by 3 bases and J by 2 bases, with 6 bases between the two germline ends. CDR3 size: 13 residues. CDR3 protein: CATSDPQNYGYTF. Here the CDR3 DNA reads TGTGCCACCAGTGATCCCCAAAACTATGGCTACACCTTC.

The chain employs TRBV28 and TRBJ1-4; D is ambiguous. The CDR3 extends over 15 amino acids. V lost 4 bases to trimming and J lost 4 bases, with 13 bases between them. Looked up from germline, CDR1 is MDHEN and CDR2 is SYDVKM. The DNA for the CDR3 is TGTGCCAGCAGTTCCCCGACAATTGGTAATGAAAAACTGTTTTTT. This encodes CASSSPTIGNEKLFF.

The chain has TRBV7-3 and TRBJ2-1; D might be TRBD2 (6 bases). Germline CDR1 SGHTA, CDR2 FQGTGA. This CDR3 has 15 amino acids. Trimming pared 3 bases from V and 4 bases from J, leaving 13 bases between. CDR3 nucleotides: TGTGCCAGCAGCTTCCGTCTTGGGGGGTACAATGAGCAGTTCTTC. Translation gives CASSFRLGGYNEQFF. Based on the CDR3 plus reference TRBV7-3 and TRBJ2-1, the full variable domain is GAGVSQTPSNKVTEKGKYVELRCDPISGHTALYWYRQSLGQGPEFLIYFQGTGAADDSGLPNDRFFAVRPEGSVSTLKIQRTERGDSAVYLCASSFRLGGYNEQFFGPGTRLTVL.

Details on this clone: Other DNA sequences from this sample encode an identical CDR3 as well. The chain uses TRBV5-4 and TRBJ1-2; 7 nucleotides line up with TRBD1. The germline V gene encodes CDR1 SGHNT and CDR2 YYREEE (reference sequence). The V and J ends lost 3 bases and 3 bases, in that order; junction bases with no gene match: 5. This CDR3 contains 14 residues. CDR3 protein: CASSSNRGDYGYTF. The CDR3 nucleotides read TGTGCCAGCAGCTCTAACAGGGGAGACTATGGCTACACCTTC. Filled out from reference TRBV5-4 and TRBJ1-2, the complete variable domain reads ETGVTQSPTHLIKTRGQQVTLRCSSQSGHNTVSWYQQALGQGPQFIFQYYREEENGRGNFPPRFSGLQFPNYSSELNVNALELDDSALYLCASSSNRGDYGYTFGSGTRLTVV.

This clone was seen a handful of times. This chain links TRBV5-1 with TRBJ1-5; D uncertain. CDR1 SGHRS and CDR2 YFSETQ come from the germline V gene. Trimming shortened V by 2 bases and J by 3 bases, and 6 bases separated the two germline ends. The CDR3 consists of 13 residues. The CDR3 sequence is CASSFTVNQPQHF. The CDR3 bases are TGCGCCAGCAGCTTCACAGTCAATCAGCCCCAGCATTTT.

The gene calls are TRBV7-8 and TRBJ2-1; 11 bases are shared with TRBD1. This CDR3 is built from 15 residues. Germline CDR1 and CDR2: SGHVS and FQNEAQ. The V and J ends lost 5 bases and 2 bases, in that order; junction bases with no gene match: 2. The CDR3, as DNA: TGTGCCAGCAGCGCGGGACAGGGGGCCTACAATGAGCAGTTCTTC. It yields the protein CASSAGQGAYNEQFF.

This chain links TRBV29-1 with TRBJ1-2; 8 nucleotides line up with TRBD1. V gave up 4 bases and J gave up 2 bases; unmatched junction bases: 6. CDR3 size: 14 residues. The germline CDR1 and CDR2 sequences are SQVTM and ANQGSEA. The CDR3 spells CSVVVGQANYGYTF. The DNA of the CDR3 is TGCAGCGTTGTAGTGGGACAGGCCAACTATGGCTACACCTTC.

The chain recombines TRBV5-4 with TRBJ2-7; 14 bases match TRBD2. J was trimmed by 4 bases and V by 4 bases; bases with no gene match: 7. The CDR3 runs 16 residues. CDR1 is SGHNT and CDR2 is YYREEE in the germline V gene (reference sequence). CDR3 DNA: TGTGCCAGCAGCGGGAGGGGACTAGCGGGAGTATACGAGCAGTACTTC. Translated: CASSGRGLAGVYEQYF.

This chain uses TRBV4-1 with TRBJ2-3, with TRBD2 matching 12 bases. V was pared by 5 bases and J by 6 bases, with 9 bases of the junction left unmatched. Per germline, CDR1 MGHRA and CDR2 YSYEKL. The CDR3 sequence is 16 residues long. The CDR3 DNA reads as TGCGCCAGCAGCGAAAGACTAGCGGGAGATTCGGATACGCAGTATTTT. Protein sequence: CASSERLAGDSDTQYF.

There are many counts of this clone. This chain uses TRBV7-9 with TRBJ2-5; possibly TRBD2 for D (6 bases). The V gene lost 7 bases and the J gene lost 5 bases, with 11 bases spanning the gap. The CDR3 has 12 residues. Germline V gene lookup returns CDR1 SEHNR and CDR2 FQNEAQ (reference sequence). CDR3: CASNPRGETQYF. In DNA form, the CDR3 reads TGTGCCAGCAACCCCCGGGGGGAGACCCAGTACTTC.

V gene TRBV25-1 combines with J gene TRBJ2-1; D possibly corresponds to TRBD2 (5 bases). The CDR3 consists of 14 residues. CDR1 is MGHDK, CDR2 SYGVNS, per germline. Trimming cost V 7 bases and J 5 bases, with 15 bases left between them. The CDR3 is CASTGLSLHNEQFF. As DNA, the CDR3 is TGTGCCAGCACAGGACTTAGTCTCCACAATGAGCAGTTCTTC.

This clone came up a few times. The chain combines TRBV3-1 (or the pseudogene TRBV3-2) with TRBJ2-5, with TRBD2 as a possible D gene (6 bases). Germline loops: CDR1 LGHDT, CDR2 YNNKEL (reference sequence). This CDR3 is built from 15 residues. V dropped 4 bases and J dropped 1 base, with 13 bases sitting between them. CDR3 DNA: TGTGCCAGCAGCCTGGTGATGGGGGGCCAAGAGACCCAGTACTTC. Its protein product is CASSLVMGGQETQYF.